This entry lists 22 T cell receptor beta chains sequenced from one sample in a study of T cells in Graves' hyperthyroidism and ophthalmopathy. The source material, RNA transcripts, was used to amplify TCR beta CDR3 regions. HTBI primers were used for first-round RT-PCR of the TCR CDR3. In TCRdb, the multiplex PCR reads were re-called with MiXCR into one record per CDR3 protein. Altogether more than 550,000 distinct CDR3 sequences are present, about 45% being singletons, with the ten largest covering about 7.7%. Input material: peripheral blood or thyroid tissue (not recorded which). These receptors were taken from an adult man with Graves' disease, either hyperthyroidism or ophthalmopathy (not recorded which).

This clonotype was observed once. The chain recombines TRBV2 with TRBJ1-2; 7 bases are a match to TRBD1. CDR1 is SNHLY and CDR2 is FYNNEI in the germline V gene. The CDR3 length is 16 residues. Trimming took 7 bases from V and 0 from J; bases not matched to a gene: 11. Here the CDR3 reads CASNTWNRGANYGYTF. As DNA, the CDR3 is TGTGCCAGCAATACATGGAACAGGGGAGCTAACTATGGCTACACCTTC.

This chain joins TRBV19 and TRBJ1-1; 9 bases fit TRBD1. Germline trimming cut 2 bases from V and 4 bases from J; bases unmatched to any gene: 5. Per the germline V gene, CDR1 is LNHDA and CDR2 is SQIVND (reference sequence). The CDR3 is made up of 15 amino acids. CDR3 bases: TGTGCCAGTAGTATAACAGGGGGCGCGGGCACTGAAGCTTTCTTT. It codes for CASSITGGAGTEAFF. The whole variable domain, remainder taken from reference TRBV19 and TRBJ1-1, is DGGITQSPKYLFRKEGQNVTLSCEQNLNHDAMYWYRQDPGQGLRLIYYSQIVNDFQKGDIAEGYSVSREKKESFPLTVTSAQKNPTAFYLCASSITGGAGTEAFFGQGTRLTVV.

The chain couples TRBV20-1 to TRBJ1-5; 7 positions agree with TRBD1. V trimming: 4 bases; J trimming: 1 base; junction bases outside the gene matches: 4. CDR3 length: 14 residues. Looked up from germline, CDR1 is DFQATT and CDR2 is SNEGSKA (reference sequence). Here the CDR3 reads CSATQGQSNQPQHF. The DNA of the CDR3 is TGCAGTGCTACCCAGGGACAGAGCAATCAGCCCCAGCATTTT.

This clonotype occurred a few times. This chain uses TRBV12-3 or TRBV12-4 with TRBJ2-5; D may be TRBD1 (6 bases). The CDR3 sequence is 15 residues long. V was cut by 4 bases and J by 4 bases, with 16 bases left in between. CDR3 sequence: CASSSQGRGGETQYF. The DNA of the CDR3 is TGTGCCAGCAGTTCACAGGGTAGAGGAGGAGAGACCCAGTACTTC.

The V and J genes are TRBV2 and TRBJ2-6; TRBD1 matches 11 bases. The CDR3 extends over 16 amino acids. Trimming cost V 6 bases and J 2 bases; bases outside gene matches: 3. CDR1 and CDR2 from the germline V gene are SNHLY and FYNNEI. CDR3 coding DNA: TGTGCCAGCAGCGGGACAGGGGGACCTGGGGCCAACGTCCTGACTTTC. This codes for CASSGTGGPGANVLTF.

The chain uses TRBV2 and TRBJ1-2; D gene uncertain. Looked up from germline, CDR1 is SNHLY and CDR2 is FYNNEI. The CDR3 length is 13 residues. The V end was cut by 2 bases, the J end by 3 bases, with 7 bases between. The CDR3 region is CASSESSYYGYTF. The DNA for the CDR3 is TGTGCCAGCAGTGAATCCAGCTACTATGGCTACACCTTC.

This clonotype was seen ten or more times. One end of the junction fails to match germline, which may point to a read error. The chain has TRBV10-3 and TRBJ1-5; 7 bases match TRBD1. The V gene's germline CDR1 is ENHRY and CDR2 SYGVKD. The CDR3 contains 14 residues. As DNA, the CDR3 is TGTGCCAGCAGTGACAGGGATAACAATCAGCCCCAGCATTTT. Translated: CASSDRDNNQPQHF.

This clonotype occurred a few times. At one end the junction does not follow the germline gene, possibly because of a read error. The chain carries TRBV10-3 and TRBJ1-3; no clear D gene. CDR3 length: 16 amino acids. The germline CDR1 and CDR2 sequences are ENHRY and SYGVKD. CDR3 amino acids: CASSLQVTSSGNTIYF. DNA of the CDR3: TGTGCCAGCAGTCTCCAGGTGACGTCCTCTGGAAACACCATATATTTT.

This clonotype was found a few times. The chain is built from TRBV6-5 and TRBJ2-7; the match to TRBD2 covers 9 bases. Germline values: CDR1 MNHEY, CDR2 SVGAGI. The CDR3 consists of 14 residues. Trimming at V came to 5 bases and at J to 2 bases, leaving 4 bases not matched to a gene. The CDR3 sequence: CASSAGGGAYEQYF. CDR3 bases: TGTGCCAGCAGTGCGGGCGGGGGGGCCTACGAGCAGTACTTC.

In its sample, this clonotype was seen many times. The CDR3 region is CASSESGGHQPQHF. As DNA, the CDR3 is TGTGCCAGCAGTGAATCAGGGGGCCATCAGCCCCAGCATTTT. This chain links TRBV25-1 with TRBJ1-5; TRBD1 matches 8 bases. This CDR3 region has 14 residues. The germline CDR1 and CDR2 sequences are MGHDK and SYGVNS. The junction had 1 base not matched to a gene; V was cut back by 1 base and J by 5 bases.

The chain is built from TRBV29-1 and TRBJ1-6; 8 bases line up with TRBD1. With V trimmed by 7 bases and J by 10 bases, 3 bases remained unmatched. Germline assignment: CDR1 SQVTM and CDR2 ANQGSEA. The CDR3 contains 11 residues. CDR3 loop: CSAGGLSPLHF. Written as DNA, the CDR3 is TGCAGCGCAGGGGGCTTGTCACCCCTCCACTTT. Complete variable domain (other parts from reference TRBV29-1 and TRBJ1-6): SAVISQKPSRDICQRGTSLTIQCQVDSQVTMMFWYRQQPGQSLTLIATANQGSEATYESGFVIDKFPISRPNLTFSTLTVSNMSPEDSSIYLCSAGGLSPLHFGNGTRLTVT.

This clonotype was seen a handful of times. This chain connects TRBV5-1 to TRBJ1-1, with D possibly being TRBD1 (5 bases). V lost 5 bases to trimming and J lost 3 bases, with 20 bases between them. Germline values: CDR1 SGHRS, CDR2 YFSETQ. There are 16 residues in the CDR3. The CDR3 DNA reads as TGCGCCAGCAGGAGAAACCGACTGACAGACTACACTGAAGCTTTCTTT. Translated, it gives CASRRNRLTDYTEAFF.

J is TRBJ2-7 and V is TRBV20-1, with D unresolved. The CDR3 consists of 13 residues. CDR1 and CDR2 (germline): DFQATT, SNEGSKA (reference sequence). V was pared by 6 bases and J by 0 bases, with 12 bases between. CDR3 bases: TGCAGTGCCTGGACCGTAAGCTCCTACGAGCAGTACTTC. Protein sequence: CSAWTVSSYEQYF.

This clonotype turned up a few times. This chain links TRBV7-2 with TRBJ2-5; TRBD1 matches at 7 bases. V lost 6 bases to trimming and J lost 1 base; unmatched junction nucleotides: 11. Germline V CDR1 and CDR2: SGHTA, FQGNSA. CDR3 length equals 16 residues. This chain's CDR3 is CASSLRTGALQETQYF. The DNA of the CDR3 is TGTGCCAGCAGTCTTAGGACAGGTGCACTCCAAGAGACCCAGTACTTC.

The DNA of the CDR3 is TGTGCCAGCAGTGAATACGGGGGCTCTGGAAACACCATATATTTT. Residues: CASSEYGGSGNTIYF. The chain employs TRBV25-1 and TRBJ1-3; tentative D call: TRBD1 (5 bases). Trimming left V 0 bases short and J 0 bases short, with 6 bases between. The CDR3 extends over 15 amino acids. Germline CDR1 and CDR2: MGHDK and SYGVNS.

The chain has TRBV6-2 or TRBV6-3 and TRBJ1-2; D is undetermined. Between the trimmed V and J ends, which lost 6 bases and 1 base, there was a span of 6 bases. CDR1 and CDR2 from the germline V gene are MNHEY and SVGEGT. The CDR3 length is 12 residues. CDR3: CASRRFNYGYTF. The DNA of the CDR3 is TGTGCCAGCAGGAGGTTTAACTATGGCTACACCTTC.

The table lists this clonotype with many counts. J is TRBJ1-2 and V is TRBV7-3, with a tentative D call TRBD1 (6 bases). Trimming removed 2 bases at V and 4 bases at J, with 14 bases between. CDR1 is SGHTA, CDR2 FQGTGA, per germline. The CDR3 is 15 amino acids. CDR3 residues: CASSLVAGAPYGYTF. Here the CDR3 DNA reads TGTGCCAGCAGCTTAGTAGCGGGGGCGCCCTATGGCTACACCTTC.

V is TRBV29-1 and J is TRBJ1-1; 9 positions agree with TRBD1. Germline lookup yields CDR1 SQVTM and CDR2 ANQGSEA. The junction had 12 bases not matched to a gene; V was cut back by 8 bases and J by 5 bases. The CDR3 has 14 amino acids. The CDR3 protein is CSSRTGDVRTEAFF. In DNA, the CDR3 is TGCAGCAGCCGGACAGGGGACGTACGAACTGAAGCTTTCTTT.

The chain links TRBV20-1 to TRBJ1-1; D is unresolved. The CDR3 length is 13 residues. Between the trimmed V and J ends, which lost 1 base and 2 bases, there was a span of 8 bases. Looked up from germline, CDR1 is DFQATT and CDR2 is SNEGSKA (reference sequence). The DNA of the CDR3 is TGCAGTGCTAGAGTTATAAGAAACACTGAAGCTTTCTTT. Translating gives CSARVIRNTEAFF.

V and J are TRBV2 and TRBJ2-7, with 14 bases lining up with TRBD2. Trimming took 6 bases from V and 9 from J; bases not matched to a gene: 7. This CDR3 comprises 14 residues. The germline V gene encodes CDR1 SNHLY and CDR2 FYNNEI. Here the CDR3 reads CASSSGTSGSPQYF. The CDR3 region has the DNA TGTGCCAGCAGCTCCGGGACTAGCGGGAGCCCGCAGTACTTC.

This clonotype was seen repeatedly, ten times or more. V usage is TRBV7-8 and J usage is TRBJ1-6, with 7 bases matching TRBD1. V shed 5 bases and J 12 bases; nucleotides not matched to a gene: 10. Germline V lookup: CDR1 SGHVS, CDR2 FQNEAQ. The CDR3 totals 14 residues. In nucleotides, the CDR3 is TGTGCCAGCAGCCAATGGACAGGCGAGCGACCCCTCCACTTT. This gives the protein CASSQWTGERPLHF. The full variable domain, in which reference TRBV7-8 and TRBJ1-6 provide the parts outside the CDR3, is GAGVSQSPRYKVAKRGQDVALRCDPISGHVSLFWYQQALGQGPEFLTYFQNEAQLDKSGLPSDRFFAERPEGSVSTLKIQRTQQEDSAVYLCASSQWTGERPLHFGNGTRLTVT.

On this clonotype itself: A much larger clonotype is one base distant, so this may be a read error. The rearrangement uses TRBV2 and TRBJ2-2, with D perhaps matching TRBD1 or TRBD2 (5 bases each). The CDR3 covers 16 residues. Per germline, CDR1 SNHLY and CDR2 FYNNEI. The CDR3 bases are TGTGCCACCAGTGACCGGGACGGAGCCAACACCGGGGAGCTGTTTTTT. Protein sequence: CATSDRDGANTGELFF. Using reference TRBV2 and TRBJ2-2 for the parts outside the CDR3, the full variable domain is EPEVTQTPSHQVTQMGQEVILRCVPISNHLYFYWYRQILGQKVEFLVSFYNNEISEKSEIFDDQFSVERPDGSNFTLKIRSTKLEDSAMYFCATSDRDGANTGELFFGEGSRLTVL.